Included here is one T cell receptor beta chain sequence, with context. V gave up 5 bases and J gave up 5 bases; unmatched junction bases: 7. The V gene's germline CDR1 is SGHTA and CDR2 FQGTGA. The length of the CDR3 is 14 residues. The sample belongs to a study of T cell changes during pregnancy in multiple sclerosis. Data came from immunoSEQ multiplex PCR; TCRdb stores just in-frame clones and leaves some out. Of 85,000 to 95,000 clones in the sample, 91% were seen once. The specimen was peripheral blood, collected after pregnancy. This chain uses TRBV7-3 with TRBJ2-3, with TRBD1 matching 7 bases. The sequence was obtained from a female donor in good health, enrolled as a control in a pregnancy study. CDR3 protein: CASSTTTGRDTQYF. The CDR3 region has the DNA TGTGCCAGCAGCACGACGACAGGGCGAGATACGCAGTATTTT.